This T cell receptor (beta chain) was captured in a study of shared clonotypes between healthy human individuals. The germline CDR1 and CDR2 sequences are SGHAT and FQNNGV. Trimming pared 2 bases from V and 0 bases from J, leaving 7 bases between. The CDR3 consists of 14 residues. Findings and caveats of the study: How much donors shared clonotypes was expected to be affected by sequencing depth. Tissues were not sampled, only blood, and their repertoires likely differ.

Turning to this clone: Its antigen remains unknown.

Sequencing was performed with immunoSEQ multiplex PCR; in TCRdb, only in-frame clones are kept and a portion is missing. The sample has hundreds of thousands of clones, 76% seen once. The chain combines TRBV11-2 with TRBJ1-1; D is unclear. Sequenced sample: PBMCs. This sequence originates from a woman aged 40 to 49 in good health. Some clones in this sample may be carry-over from other donors' samples. The CDR3 spells CASSLNAVNTEAFF. The CDR3 region has the DNA TGTGCCAGCAGCTTAAATGCGGTGAACACTGAAGCTTTCTTT.